The clone carrying this T cell receptor (beta chain) was seen once. Per the original methods: Reference gene primer amplification yielded estimated nucleated cell counts. Sequenced by immunoSEQ multiplex PCR; TCRdb stores in-frame clones only, minus some. Clone size and V and J calls were adopted from that table, with D and trimming inferred from the DNA. The sample consists of about 240,000 clones, approximately 83% of them appearing once. This specimen belongs to a study of blood T cell repertoires in COVID-19. The wider study: The study drew acute and convalescent COVID-19 samples from the United States, Italy and Spain. T cells, B-cell-depleted T cells, or PBMCs supplied cDNA or gDNA.

V gave up 0 bases and J gave up 5 bases; unmatched junction bases: 6. The CDR3 sequence is 16 residues long. Germline-derived CDR1 and CDR2 are LGHNA and YNFKEQ. This TCR derives from a man aged 30 to 45 who had recovered from COVID-19. The chain has TRBV4-2 and TRBJ2-1; 8 nucleotides agree with TRBD2. Sequencing was carried out using peripheral blood. CDR3 coding DNA: TGTGCCAGCAGCCAAGACGTACTAGCGGCTAACAATGAGCAGTTCTTC. Amino acid sequence: CASSQDVLAANNEQFF.